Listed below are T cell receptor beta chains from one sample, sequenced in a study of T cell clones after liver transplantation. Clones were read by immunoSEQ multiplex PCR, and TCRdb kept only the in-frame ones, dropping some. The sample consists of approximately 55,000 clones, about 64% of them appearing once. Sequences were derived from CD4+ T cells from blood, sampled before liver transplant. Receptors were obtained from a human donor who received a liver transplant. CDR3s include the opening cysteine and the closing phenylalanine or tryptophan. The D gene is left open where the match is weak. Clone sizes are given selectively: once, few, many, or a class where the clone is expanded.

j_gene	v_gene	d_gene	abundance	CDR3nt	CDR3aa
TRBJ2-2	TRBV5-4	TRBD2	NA	TGTGCCAGCAGCCGAGTAGCGGGGGGGCCCGGGGAGCTGTTTTTT	CASSRVAGGPGELFF
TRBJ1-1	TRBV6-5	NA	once	TGTGCCTGCCGTTACGGGTCCGCGGGGACTGAAGCTTTCTTT	CACRYGSAGTEAFF
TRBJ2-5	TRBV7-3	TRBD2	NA	TGTGCCAGCAGCTATAGCGGGGGGGAAGAGACCCAGTACTTC	CASSYSGGEETQYF
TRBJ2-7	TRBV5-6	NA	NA	TGTGCCAGCAGCGTTGACACCTACGAGCAGTACTTC	CASSVDTYEQYF
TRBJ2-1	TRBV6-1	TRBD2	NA	TGTGCCAGCAGTGAGACTAGCCCTATTCGGAATGAGCAGTTCTTC	CASSETSPIRNEQFF
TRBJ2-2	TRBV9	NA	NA	TGTGCCAGCAGCACCCTTTTAGAGACCGGGGAGCTGTTTTTT	CASSTLLETGELFF
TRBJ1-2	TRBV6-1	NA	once	TGTGCCAGCGTGGGGCGGATCGGCTACACCTTC	CASVGRIGYTF
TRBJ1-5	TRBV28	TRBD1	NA	TGTGCCAGCGGCCTCACAGGGGGCGGTCAGCCCCAGCATTTT	CASGLTGGGQPQHF
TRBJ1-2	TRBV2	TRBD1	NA	TGTGCCAGCAGCCGAGACACTACAGGGGGCGGGGATGGCTACACCTTC	CASSRDTTGGGDGYTF
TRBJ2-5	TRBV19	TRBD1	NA	TGTGCCAGTAGTGTGACAGGGTCCCAAGAGACCCAGTACTTC	CASSVTGSQETQYF
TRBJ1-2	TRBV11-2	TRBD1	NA	TGTGCCAGCACCTCATCCCGCCGGGACAGCGGAGGCTACACCTTC	CASTSSRRDSGGYTF
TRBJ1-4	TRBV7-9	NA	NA	TGTGCCAGCAGCTTAGCGGGCTCATATGAAAAACTGTTTTTT	CASSLAGSYEKLFF
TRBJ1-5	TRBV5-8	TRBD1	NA	TGTGCCAGCAGCTTGAGGACAGGGGGCAGGGGCAATCAGCCCCAGCATTTT	CASSLRTGGRGNQPQHF
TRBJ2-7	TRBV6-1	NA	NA	TGTGCCAGCATATTTTCGCAGGCCTACGAGCAGTACTTC	CASIFSQAYEQYF
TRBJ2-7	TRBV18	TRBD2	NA	TGTGCCAGCTCACCACCGGGAGGGATCTCCTACGAGCAGTACTTC	CASSPPGGISYEQYF
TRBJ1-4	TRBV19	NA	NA	TGTGCCAGTAGTATCTCGCGGGGGGGCCGGGTCGAAAAACTGTTTTTT	CASSISRGGRVEKLFF
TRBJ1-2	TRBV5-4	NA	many	TGTGCCAGCAGCTTGAACAGGAACTATGGCTACACCTTC	CASSLNRNYGYTF
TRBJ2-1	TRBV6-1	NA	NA	TGTGCCAGCAGGCCTCAGGGGCTTCCATACAATGAGCAGTTCTTC	CASRPQGLPYNEQFF
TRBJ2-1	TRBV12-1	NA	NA	TGTGCCACGCGGGACAGCACCTACAATGAGCAGTTCTTC	CATRDSTYNEQFF
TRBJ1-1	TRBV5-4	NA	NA	TGTGCCAGCAGCTTGGAGCAGGGGTACACTGAAGCTTTCTTT	CASSLEQGYTEAFF